This T cell receptor (beta chain) was captured by sequencing in a study of T cell repertoires in ileal Crohn's disease (dated by TCRdb to between 2018 and 2020). About the investigation overall: The median duration of disease was approximately 8.5 years, and at the time of surgery around 36% of patients were active smokers. Every patient underwent surgery because of a complication, which was stricturing disease in around 61% of cases and penetrating disease in approximately 40%. Roughly half of the patients were given postoperative therapy, with around eleven receiving thiopurines and about 19 receiving anti-TNF agents. Neoterminal ileum biopsies obtained at postoperative colonoscopy were designated as M6 samples. TCR repertoire analysis was done in about 59 Crohn's disease patients from a prospective multicentre cohort. Running in parallel with the study was a multicentre cohort set up to find predictors of early endoscopic recurrence following ileocolonic resection. Endoscopic postoperative recurrence was defined as a Rutgeerts score above i0. A total of around 170 mucosal samples from roughly 60 patients were sequenced, collected from several sites on the surgical specimen as well as at postoperative endoscopy. Overall results and qualifications from the work: Only a subgroup of patients, of unstated size, had their mucosal CD4 and CD8 T cells sorted and sequenced. A significantly higher proportion of clonal expansions was observed in active smokers at surgery than in non-smokers (roughly 24% vs 19%, p=0.02). Compared with CD4 T cells, sorted CD8 T cells held more high-frequency clones, which suggests that the mucosal expansions were mostly CD8. Within the first year after surgery, the timing of postoperative endoscopy varied, and the median delay was roughly 6.9 months. Endoscopic recurrence was found to be associated with higher high-frequency clone percentages at surgery, and recurrence was observed in all patients with clonality above 26.8% (18/57).

Notes on this clone: Its antigen is still unknown. Germline is not matched at one junction end, which may reflect a read error.

Around 500 nanograms of biopsy DNA per sample were submitted for commercial TCRB immunosequencing. Adaptive Biotechnology amplified the CDR3 regions from genomic DNA with a two-step multiplex PCR designed to control amplification bias. Primers for every V and J gene segment were used in the first PCR, and barcodes and Illumina adapters were added in the second PCR. CDR3 libraries were sequenced on an Illumina instrument. Turning to the authors' computational methods: Analysis combined the vendor-provided pipelines with custom analysis of raw data in R/Bioconductor under R version 3.3.0. Clonality, which ranges from 0 to 1, was calculated as the inverse of the normalised Shannon entropy across all productive clones. High-frequency clones were defined as the share of the repertoire occupied by the top 100 clones, with only clones passing a 95% confidence test being retained. The Simpson index measured repertoire diversity, and the Morisita-Horn index measured overlap between samples. The source is immuneACCESS, and TCRdb retained only in-frame sequences with V and J called. Part of the clones is not carried over; for the studies checked, unresolved V genes explain less than half of this, and the remainder is unexplained. The V and J calls and the clone size are those of that table, but D and trimming were determined from the DNA. For this sample there are fewer than 1,200 clones; 75% to 90% appear just once. The ten largest clones take up about 4.5% of the sample.

Including cysteine and phenylalanine, the CDR3 has 15 amino acids. Only CDR3 DNA remains: 45 bases, in frame from the first base. CDR1 and CDR2 (SEHNR, FQNEAQ) derive from the germline V gene (reference sequence). In light of the paper, this sample's time point label describes: neoterminal ileum biopsy at postoperative endoscopy, about 6 months after surgery. Adults with ileal or ileocolonic Crohn's disease for whom ileocolonic resection was indicated were considered eligible. Before DNA extraction, whole ileal mucosal biopsies were kept frozen at -80 degrees C. Genomic DNA was extracted from frozen whole biopsies with a TRizol-based method and quantified on a NanoDrop 2000 spectrophotometer.

The sample consisted of ileal tissue. The rearrangement joined TRBV7-9 to TRBJ1-2; the central 9 bases match TRBD1. This receptor was taken from an adult with Crohn's disease. The bases read TGTGCCAGCAGCCCGGGACAGGGCCCTAACTATGGCTATACCTTC. The translation is CASSPGQGPNYGYTF.